A single T cell receptor (beta chain) is shown here with its context. The CDR3 consists of 15 residues. Trimming removed 6 bases from V and 3 bases from J; junction bases left unmatched: 8. Germline CDR1 and CDR2: MDHEN and SYDVKM. Sequenced by immunoSEQ multiplex PCR; TCRdb stores in-frame clones only, minus some. The sample lists a few hundred thousand clones, about 88% occurring once. The data stem from a study of blood T cell repertoires in COVID-19. This clonotype was obtained from a woman aged 50 to 60 who had recovered from COVID-19. The rearrangement uses TRBV28 and TRBJ2-7, with TRBD1 matching 10 bases. The sample was PBMCs or T cells enriched from blood (not recorded which). The CDR3 nucleotides are TGTGCCAGCAGCCCAAGGACAGGGGGGAGCTACGAGCAGTACTTC. Translation: CASSPRTGGSYEQYF. Full variable domain (rest looked up from reference TRBV28 and TRBJ2-7): DVKVTQSSRYLVKRTGEKVFLECVQDMDHENMFWYRQDPGLGLRLIYFSYDVKMKEKGDIPEGYSVSREKKERFSLILESASTNQTSMYLCASSPRTGGSYEQYFGPGTRLTVT.